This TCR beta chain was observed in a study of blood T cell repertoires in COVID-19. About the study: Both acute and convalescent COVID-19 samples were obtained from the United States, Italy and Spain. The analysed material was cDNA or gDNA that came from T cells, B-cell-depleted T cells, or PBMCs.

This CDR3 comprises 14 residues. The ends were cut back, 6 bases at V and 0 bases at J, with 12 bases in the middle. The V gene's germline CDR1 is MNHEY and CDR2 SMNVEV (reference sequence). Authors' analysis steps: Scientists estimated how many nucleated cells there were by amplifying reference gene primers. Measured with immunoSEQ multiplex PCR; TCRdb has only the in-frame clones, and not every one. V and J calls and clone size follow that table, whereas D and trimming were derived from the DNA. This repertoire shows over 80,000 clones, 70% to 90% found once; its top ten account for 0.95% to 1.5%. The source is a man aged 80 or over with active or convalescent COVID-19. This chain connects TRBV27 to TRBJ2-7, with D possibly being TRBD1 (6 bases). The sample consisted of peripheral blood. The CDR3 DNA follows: TGTGCCAGCAGACGGACAGCTAGCTCCTACGAGCAGTACTTC. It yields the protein CASRRTASSYEQYF.